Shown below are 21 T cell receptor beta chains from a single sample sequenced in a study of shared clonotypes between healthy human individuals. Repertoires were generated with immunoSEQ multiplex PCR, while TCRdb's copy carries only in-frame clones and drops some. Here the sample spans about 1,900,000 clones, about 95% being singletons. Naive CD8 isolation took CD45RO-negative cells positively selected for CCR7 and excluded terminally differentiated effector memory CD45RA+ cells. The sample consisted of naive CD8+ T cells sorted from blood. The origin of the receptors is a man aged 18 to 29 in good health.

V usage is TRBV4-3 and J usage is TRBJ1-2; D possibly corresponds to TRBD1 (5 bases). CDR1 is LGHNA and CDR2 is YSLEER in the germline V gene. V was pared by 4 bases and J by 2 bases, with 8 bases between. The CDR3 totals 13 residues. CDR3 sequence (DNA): TGCGCCAGCAGCCCACAGGAGAACTATGGCTACACCTTC. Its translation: CASSPQENYGYTF.

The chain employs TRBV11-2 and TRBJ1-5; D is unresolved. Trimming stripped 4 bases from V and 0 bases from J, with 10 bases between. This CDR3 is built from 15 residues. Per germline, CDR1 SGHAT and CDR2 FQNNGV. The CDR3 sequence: CASSSTHGSNQPQHF. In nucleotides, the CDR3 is TGTGCCAGCAGCTCAACACACGGTAGCAATCAGCCCCAGCATTTT.

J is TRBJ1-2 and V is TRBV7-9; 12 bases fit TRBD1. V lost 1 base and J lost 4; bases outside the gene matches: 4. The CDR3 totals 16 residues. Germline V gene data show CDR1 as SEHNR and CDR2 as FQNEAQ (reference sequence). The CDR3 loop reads CASSLERDRGLYGYTF. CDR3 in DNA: TGTGCCAGCAGCTTAGAGCGGGACAGGGGGCTCTATGGCTACACCTTC.

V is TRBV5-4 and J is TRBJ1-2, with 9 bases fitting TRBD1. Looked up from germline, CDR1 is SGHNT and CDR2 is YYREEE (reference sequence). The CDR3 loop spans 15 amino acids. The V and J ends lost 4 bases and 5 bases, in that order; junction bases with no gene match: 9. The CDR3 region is CASSHAQGAMYGYTF. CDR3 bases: TGTGCCAGCAGCCACGCACAGGGGGCGATGTATGGCTACACCTTC.

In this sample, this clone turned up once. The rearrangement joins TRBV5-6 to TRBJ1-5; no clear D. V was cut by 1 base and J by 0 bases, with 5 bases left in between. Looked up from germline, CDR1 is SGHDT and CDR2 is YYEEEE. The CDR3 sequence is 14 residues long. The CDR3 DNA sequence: TGTGCCAGCAGCTTGCTCGGTAGCAATCAGCCCCAGCATTTT. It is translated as CASSLLGSNQPQHF.

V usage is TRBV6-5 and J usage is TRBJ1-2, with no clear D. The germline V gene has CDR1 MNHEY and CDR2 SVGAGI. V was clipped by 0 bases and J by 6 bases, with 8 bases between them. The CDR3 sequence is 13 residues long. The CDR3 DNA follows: TGTGCCAGCAGTTACTCGTCGGAGAATGGCTACACCTTC. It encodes CASSYSSENGYTF.

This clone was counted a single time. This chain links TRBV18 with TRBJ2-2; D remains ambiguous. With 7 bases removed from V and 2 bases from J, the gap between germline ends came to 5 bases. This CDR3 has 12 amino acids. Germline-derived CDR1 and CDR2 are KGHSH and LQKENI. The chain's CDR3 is CASFLNTGELFF. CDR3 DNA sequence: TGTGCCAGCTTTTTAAACACCGGGGAGCTGTTTTTT.

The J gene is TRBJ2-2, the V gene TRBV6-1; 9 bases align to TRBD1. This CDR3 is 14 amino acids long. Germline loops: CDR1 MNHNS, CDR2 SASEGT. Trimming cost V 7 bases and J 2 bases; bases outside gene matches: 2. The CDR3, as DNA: TGTGCCAGCAAGGGACAGGGCAACACCGGGGAGCTGTTTTTT. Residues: CASKGQGNTGELFF.

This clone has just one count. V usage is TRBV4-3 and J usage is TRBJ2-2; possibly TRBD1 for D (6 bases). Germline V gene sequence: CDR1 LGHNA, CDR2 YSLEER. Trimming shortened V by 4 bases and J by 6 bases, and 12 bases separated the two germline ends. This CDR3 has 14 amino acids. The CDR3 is CASSRLTGSGELFF. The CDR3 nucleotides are TGCGCCAGCAGCCGCCTTACAGGGTCCGGGGAGCTGTTTTTT.

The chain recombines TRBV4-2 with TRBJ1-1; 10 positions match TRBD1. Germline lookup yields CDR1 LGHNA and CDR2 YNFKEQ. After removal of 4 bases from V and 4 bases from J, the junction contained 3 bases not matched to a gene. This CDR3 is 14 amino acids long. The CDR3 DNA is TGTGCCAGCAGCCTCGGACAGGGGGGCACTGAAGCTTTCTTT. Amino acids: CASSLGQGGTEAFF.

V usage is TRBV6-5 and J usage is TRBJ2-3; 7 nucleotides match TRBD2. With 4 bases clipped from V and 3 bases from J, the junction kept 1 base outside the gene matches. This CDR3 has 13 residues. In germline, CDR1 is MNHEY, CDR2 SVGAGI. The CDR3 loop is CASSWEGTDTQYF. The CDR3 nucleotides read TGTGCCAGCAGTTGGGAGGGAACAGATACGCAGTATTTT.

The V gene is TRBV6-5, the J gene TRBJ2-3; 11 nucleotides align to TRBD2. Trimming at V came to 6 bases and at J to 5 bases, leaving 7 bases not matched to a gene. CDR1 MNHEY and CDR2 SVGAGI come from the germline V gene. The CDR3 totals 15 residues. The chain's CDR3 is CASSPLAGAGDTQYF. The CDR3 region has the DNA TGTGCCAGCAGCCCACTAGCGGGAGCTGGAGATACGCAGTATTTT.

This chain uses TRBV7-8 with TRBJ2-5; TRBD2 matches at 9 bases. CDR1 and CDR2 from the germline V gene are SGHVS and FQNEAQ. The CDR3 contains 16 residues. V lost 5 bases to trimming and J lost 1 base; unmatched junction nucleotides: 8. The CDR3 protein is CASSARLAEFQETQYF. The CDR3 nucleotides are TGTGCCAGCAGCGCCAGACTAGCGGAGTTCCAAGAGACCCAGTACTTC.

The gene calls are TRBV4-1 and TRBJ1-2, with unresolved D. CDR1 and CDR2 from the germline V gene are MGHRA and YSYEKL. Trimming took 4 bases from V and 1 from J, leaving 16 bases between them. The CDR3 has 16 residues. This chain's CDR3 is CASSLKWTGVNYGYTF. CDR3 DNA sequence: TGCGCCAGCAGCCTCAAGTGGACGGGAGTTAACTATGGCTACACCTTC.

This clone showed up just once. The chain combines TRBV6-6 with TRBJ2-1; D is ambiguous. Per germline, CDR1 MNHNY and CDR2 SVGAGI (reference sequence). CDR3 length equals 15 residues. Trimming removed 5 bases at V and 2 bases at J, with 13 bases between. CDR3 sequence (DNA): TGTGCCAGCAGTGACCCCGAGGTTCCCTACAATGAGCAGTTCTTC. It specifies CASSDPEVPYNEQFF.

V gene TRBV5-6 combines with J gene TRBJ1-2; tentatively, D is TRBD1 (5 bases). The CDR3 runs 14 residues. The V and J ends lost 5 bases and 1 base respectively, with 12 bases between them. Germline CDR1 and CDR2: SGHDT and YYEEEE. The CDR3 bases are TGTGCCAGCAGTCCAGGGTCGGTTAACTATGGCTACACCTTC. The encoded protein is CASSPGSVNYGYTF.

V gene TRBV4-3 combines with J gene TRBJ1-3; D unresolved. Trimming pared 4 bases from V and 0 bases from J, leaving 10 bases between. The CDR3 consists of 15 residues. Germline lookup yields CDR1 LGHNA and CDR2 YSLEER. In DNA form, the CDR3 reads TGCGCCAGCAGCCTATCAGCGGGCTCTGGAAACACCATATATTTT. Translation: CASSLSAGSGNTIYF.

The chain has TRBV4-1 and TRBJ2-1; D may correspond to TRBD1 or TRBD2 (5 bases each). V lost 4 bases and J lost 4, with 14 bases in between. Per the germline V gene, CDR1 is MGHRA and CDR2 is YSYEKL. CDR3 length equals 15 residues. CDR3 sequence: CASSPRDVDYNEQFF. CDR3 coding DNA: TGCGCCAGCAGCCCGAGGGACGTCGATTACAATGAGCAGTTCTTC.

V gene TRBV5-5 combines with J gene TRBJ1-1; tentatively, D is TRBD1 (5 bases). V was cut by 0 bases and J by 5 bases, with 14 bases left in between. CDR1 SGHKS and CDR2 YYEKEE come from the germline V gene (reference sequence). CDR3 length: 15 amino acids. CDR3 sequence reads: CASSLDHGTGTEAFF. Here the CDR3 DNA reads TGTGCCAGCAGCTTGGACCATGGGACGGGGACTGAAGCTTTCTTT.

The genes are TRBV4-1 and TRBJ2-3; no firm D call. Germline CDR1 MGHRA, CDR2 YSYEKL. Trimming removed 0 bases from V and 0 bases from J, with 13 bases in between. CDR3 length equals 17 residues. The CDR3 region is CASSQEKGPLSTDTQYF. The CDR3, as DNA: TGCGCCAGCAGCCAAGAAAAAGGACCACTTAGCACAGATACGCAGTATTTT.

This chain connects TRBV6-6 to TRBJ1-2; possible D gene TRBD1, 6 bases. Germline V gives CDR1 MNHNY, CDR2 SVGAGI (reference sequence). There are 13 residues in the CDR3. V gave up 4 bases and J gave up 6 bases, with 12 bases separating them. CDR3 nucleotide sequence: TGTGCCAGCAGTTCTACTAACAGGGATGGCTACACCTTC. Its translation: CASSSTNRDGYTF.